This T cell receptor beta chain was captured by sequencing in a study of cytomegalovirus exposure and HLA in healthy donors. Broader study findings: Confirmation was obtained in vitro that a few CMV-associated chains are specific for CMV antigens.

To note about this clone: Its matching antigen is unknown.

The CDR3 is made up of 15 amino acids. From germline, CDR1 is LGHNA and CDR2 YNFKEQ. With 1 base removed from V and 8 bases from J, the gap between germline ends came to 14 bases. Repertoires were generated with immunoSEQ multiplex PCR, while TCRdb's copy carries only in-frame clones and drops some. The table records more than 140,000 clones, roughly 89% of them present only once. This receptor was taken from a woman aged 18-29 years in good health and CMV-seropositive. The sequencing sample was made of PBMCs. The rearrangement links TRBV4-2 to TRBJ1-4, with a tentative D call TRBD1 (5 bases). The DNA of the CDR3 is TGTGCCAGCAGCCAAGGGGGGGGTGGAGGCGAAAAACTGTTTTTT. It yields the protein CASSQGGGGGEKLFF.